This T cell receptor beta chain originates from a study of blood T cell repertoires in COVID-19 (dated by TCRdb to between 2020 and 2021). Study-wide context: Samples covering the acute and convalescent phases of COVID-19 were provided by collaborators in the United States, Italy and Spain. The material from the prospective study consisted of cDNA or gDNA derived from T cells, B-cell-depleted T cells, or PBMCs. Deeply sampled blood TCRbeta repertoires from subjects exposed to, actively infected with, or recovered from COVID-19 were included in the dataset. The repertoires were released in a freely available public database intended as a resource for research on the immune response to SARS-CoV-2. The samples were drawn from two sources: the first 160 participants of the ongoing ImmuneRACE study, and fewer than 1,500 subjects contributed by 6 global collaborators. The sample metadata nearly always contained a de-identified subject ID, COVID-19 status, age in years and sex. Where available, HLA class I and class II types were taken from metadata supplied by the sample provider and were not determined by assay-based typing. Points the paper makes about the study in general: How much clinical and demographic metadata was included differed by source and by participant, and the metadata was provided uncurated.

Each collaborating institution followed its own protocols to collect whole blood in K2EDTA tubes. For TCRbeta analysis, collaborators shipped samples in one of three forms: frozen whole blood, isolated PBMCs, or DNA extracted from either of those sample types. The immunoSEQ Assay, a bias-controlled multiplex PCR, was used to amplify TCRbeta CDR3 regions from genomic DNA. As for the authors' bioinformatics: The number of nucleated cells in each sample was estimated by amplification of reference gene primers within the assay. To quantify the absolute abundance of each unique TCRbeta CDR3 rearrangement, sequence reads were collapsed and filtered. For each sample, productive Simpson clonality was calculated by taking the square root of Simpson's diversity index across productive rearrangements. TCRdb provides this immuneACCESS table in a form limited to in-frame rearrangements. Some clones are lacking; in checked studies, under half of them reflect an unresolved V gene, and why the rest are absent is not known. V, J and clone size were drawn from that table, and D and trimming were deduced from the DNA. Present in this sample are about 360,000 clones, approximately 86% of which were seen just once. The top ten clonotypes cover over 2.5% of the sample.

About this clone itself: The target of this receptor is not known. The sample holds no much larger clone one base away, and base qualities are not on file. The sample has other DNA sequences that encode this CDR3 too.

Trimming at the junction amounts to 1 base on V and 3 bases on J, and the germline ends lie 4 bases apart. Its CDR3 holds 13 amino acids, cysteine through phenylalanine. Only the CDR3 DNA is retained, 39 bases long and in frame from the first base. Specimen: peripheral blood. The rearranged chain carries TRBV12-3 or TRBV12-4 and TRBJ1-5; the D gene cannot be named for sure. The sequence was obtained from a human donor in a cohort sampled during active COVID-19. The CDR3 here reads CASSLGYNQPQHF. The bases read TGTGCCAGCAGTTTAGGCTACAATCAGCCCCAGCATTTT.